This entry lists 18 T cell receptor beta chains sequenced from one sample in a study of early T cells in non-severe SARS-CoV-2 infection. TCRdb re-analysed the 5' RACE reads in MiXCR, keeping a single row per CDR3 protein. Among more than 90,000 distinct CDR3 sequences listed, 9.5% to 11% were seen once. The sample was whole blood. These receptors were obtained from an adult who was a healthcare worker with PCR-confirmed SARS-CoV-2 infection or an uninfected control (not recorded which).

This clonotype occurred many times. The V gene is TRBV20-1, the J gene TRBJ2-1; possible D gene TRBD2, 5 bases. V was cut by 5 bases and J by 3 bases, with 14 bases left in between. Germline V gene data show CDR1 as DFQATT and CDR2 as SNEGSKA (reference sequence). The CDR3 length is 14 residues. The CDR3 region has the DNA TGCAGTGCTTCCTCCCTTGGAGGCTACAATGAGCAGTTCTTC. This codes for CSASSLGGYNEQFF.

The chain carries TRBV30 and TRBJ2-7; D uncertain. CDR1 is GTSNPN, CDR2 SVGIG, per germline (reference sequence). This CDR3 comprises 13 residues. V was clipped by 2 bases and J by 2 bases, with 10 bases between them. The CDR3 spells CAWSTPTPYEQYF. For the CDR3, the DNA is TGTGCCTGGAGTACTCCAACCCCCTACGAGCAGTACTTC.

This clonotype has ten or more counts. This rearrangement joins TRBV27 to TRBJ2-1; D is ambiguous. CDR3 size: 13 residues. With 1 base removed from V and 0 bases from J, the gap between germline ends came to 1 base. CDR1 and CDR2 from the germline V gene are MNHEY and SMNVEV (reference sequence). The CDR3 nucleotides are TGTGCCAGCAGTTTATACTCCTACAATGAGCAGTTCTTC. It yields the protein CASSLYSYNEQFF.

At least ten counts were recorded for this clonotype. The V and J genes are TRBV5-1 and TRBJ1-2; TRBD1 matches at 8 bases. This CDR3 has 14 residues. Trimming at V came to 0 bases and at J to 3 bases, leaving 1 base not matched to a gene. The germline V gene has CDR1 SGHRS and CDR2 YFSETQ. The CDR3 here is CASSLGQGYYGYTF. The CDR3, as DNA: TGCGCCAGCAGCTTGGGACAGGGGTACTATGGCTACACCTTC.

This clonotype was seen repeatedly, ten times or more. The J gene is TRBJ1-1, the V gene TRBV5-1; 7 bases match TRBD1. The CDR3 covers 14 residues. Germline trimming cut 3 bases from V and 7 bases from J; bases unmatched to any gene: 9. CDR1 is SGHRS and CDR2 is YFSETQ in the germline V gene. The CDR3 DNA is TGCGCCAGCAGCTCCACAACAGGGGCGCTTGAAGCTTTCTTT. Amino acid sequence: CASSSTTGALEAFF.

In this sample, this clonotype turned up a few times. The gene calls are TRBV6-4 and TRBJ1-2; 7 bases agree with TRBD1. V shed 2 bases, J shed 6 bases, and the junction held 12 bases outside the gene matches. From germline, CDR1 is MRHNA and CDR2 SNTAGT. This CDR3 region has 16 residues. CDR3 DNA sequence: TGTGCCAGCAGTGACCCTAAGACAGGGCCGCAGAATGGCTACACCTTC. Translating it yields CASSDPKTGPQNGYTF.

The rearrangement joins TRBV29-1 to TRBJ2-3, with D perhaps TRBD1 or TRBD2 (5 bases each). Germline loops: CDR1 SQVTM, CDR2 ANQGSEA. CDR3 size: 15 residues. With 3 bases removed from V and 5 bases from J, the gap between germline ends came to 18 bases. In nucleotides, the CDR3 is TGCAGCGTTGATGGGGGATCCTCGGGCGTAGATACGCAGTATTTT. As protein: CSVDGGSSGVDTQYF.

The table lists this clonotype with many counts. This chain joins TRBV2 and TRBJ2-1, with 7 bases matching TRBD2. V lost 4 bases, J lost 4 bases, and 7 bases stayed unmatched. The CDR3 is made up of 15 amino acids. Germline V gene sequence: CDR1 SNHLY, CDR2 FYNNEI. Here the CDR3 DNA reads TGTGCCAGCAGTGTACTAGCGACCGGATACAATGAGCAGTTCTTC. Protein sequence: CASSVLATGYNEQFF. Together with reference TRBV2 and TRBJ2-1, the CDR3 gives the full variable domain: EPEVTQTPSHQVTQMGQEVILRCVPISNHLYFYWYRQILGQKVEFLVSFYNNEISEKSEIFDDQFSVERPDGSNFTLKIRSTKLEDSAMYFCASSVLATGYNEQFFGPGTRLTVL.

This clonotype was recorded at least ten times. The CDR3 DNA sequence: TGTGCCAGCAGCTCAAGAGGCAATCAGCCCCAGCATTTT. It encodes CASSSRGNQPQHF. The chain links TRBV7-2 to TRBJ1-5; D is undetermined. V lost 4 bases, J lost 2 bases, and 6 bases lay in between. Germline V lookup: CDR1 SGHTA, CDR2 FQGNSA. The CDR3 is 13 residues long.

This clonotype has a handful of counts. The rearrangement uses TRBV6-6 and TRBJ2-2; D perhaps matches TRBD1 (6 bases). The V gene's germline CDR1 is MNHNY and CDR2 SVGAGI (reference sequence). V lost 4 bases and J lost 4, with 10 bases in between. The CDR3 runs 14 residues. CDR3: CASSSGQRTGELFF. The CDR3 DNA sequence: TGTGCCAGCAGTTCTGGACAGCGCACCGGGGAGCTGTTTTTT.

This clonotype was recorded a few times. J is TRBJ2-7 and V is TRBV28; no clear D. V lost 2 bases to trimming and J lost 3 bases, with 14 bases between them. CDR3 length equals 15 residues. The germline gives CDR1 MDHEN, CDR2 SYDVKM. CDR3 DNA sequence: TGTGCCAGCAGTTTACCCGGGTTAGTTCTCTACGAGCAGTACTTC. It encodes CASSLPGLVLYEQYF.

The chain has TRBV11-1 and TRBJ2-1, with TRBD2 matching 13 bases. V trimming: 5 bases; J trimming: 7 bases; junction bases outside the gene matches: 8. Germline V gene data show CDR1 as SGHAT and CDR2 as FQDESV (reference sequence). The length of the CDR3 is 16 residues. The CDR3 DNA follows: TGTGCCAGCAGCCAAGGAGGACTAGCGGGGGTTAATGAGCAGTTCTTC. Translated: CASSQGGLAGVNEQFF.

The V call is TRBV6-1, the J call TRBJ2-1, with no clear D. Germline loops: CDR1 MNHNS, CDR2 SASEGT. This CDR3 has 14 residues. V dropped 6 bases and J dropped 3 bases, with 12 bases sitting between them. CDR3 nucleotides: TGTGCCAGCAGGGATAGAAGGAACTACAATGAGCAGTTCTTC. It specifies CASRDRRNYNEQFF.

This chain uses TRBV5-1 with TRBJ2-3; 7 bases map to TRBD1. In germline, CDR1 is SGHRS, CDR2 YFSETQ. CDR3 length: 17 amino acids. J lost 0 bases, V lost 4 bases, and 11 bases had no gene match. In nucleotides, the CDR3 is TGCGCCAGCAGCGCCTACAGGGGATCCCCTAGCACAGATACGCAGTATTTT. This codes for CASSAYRGSPSTDTQYF.

This clonotype appeared many times. The rearrangement joins TRBV5-4 to TRBJ2-7; D ambiguous. The length of the CDR3 is 16 residues. V was clipped by 4 bases and J by 6 bases, with 23 bases between them. Germline values: CDR1 SGHNT, CDR2 YYREEE (reference sequence). CDR3 DNA sequence: TGTGCCAGCAGCACCGGCTCGCGGCTGGGTTTGGGCGAGCAGTACTTC. This gives the protein CASSTGSRLGLGEQYF.

This clonotype appeared a few times. J is TRBJ2-2 and V is TRBV9; 7 bases match TRBD1. CDR1 is SGDLS and CDR2 is YYNGEE in the germline V gene. The V segment lost 4 bases and the J segment 4 bases; nucleotides outside the gene matches: 4. This CDR3 has 14 amino acids. The CDR3 region has the DNA TGTGCCAGCAGCCCGACAGGGTCCACCGGGGAGCTGTTTTTT. It codes for CASSPTGSTGELFF. The full variable domain, in which reference TRBV9 and TRBJ2-2 provide the parts outside the CDR3, is DSGVTQTPKHLITATGQRVTLRCSPRSGDLSVYWYQQSLDQGLQFLIQYYNGEERAKGNILERFSAQQFPDLHSELNLSSLELGDSALYFCASSPTGSTGELFFGEGSRLTVL.

Many counts were recorded for this clonotype. The chain employs TRBV27 and TRBJ2-1; either TRBD1 or TRBD2 may supply D (5 bases each). CDR1 MNHEY and CDR2 SMNVEV come from the germline V gene (reference sequence). Trimming removed 7 bases at V and 6 bases at J, with 13 bases between. This CDR3 has 13 residues. This CDR3 reads CASKGVGGNEQFF. The CDR3 DNA reads TGTGCCAGCAAAGGGGTAGGAGGCAATGAGCAGTTCTTC.

This clonotype has at least ten counts. The V and J genes are TRBV7-2 and TRBJ1-1; maybe TRBD1 (5 bases). The CDR3 length is 12 residues. Trimming removed 5 bases at V and 7 bases at J, with 11 bases between. The germline V gene has CDR1 SGHTA and CDR2 FQGNSA. The CDR3 protein is CASSLRQYEAFF. DNA of the CDR3: TGTGCCAGCAGCCTAAGACAGTATGAAGCTTTCTTT.